This TCR beta chain comes out of a study of T cell responses to AZD1222 COVID-19 vaccine. CDR3 length: 13 residues. CDR1 is DFQATT and CDR2 is SNEGSKA in the germline V gene (reference sequence). V was pared by 3 bases and J by 4 bases, with 2 bases of the junction left unmatched. Study-level findings and limits: Nearly half of spike-specific TCRs reportedly target variant regions that are unmutated in the B.1.351 and B.1.1.7 variants. It was only after the peak T cell response that any repertoires were sampled. Spike-specific TCR breadth rose after two AZD1222 doses, and depth rose as well. Clonal diversity may have been underestimated in mostly white British donors.

Regarding this clone: Its antigen is unidentified.

TCRdb's table, derived via immunoSEQ multiplex PCR, lists solely in-frame clones and lacks some. The table lists more than 100,000 clones, more than 75% of them singletons. V usage is TRBV20-1 and J usage is TRBJ2-2, with 7 bases lining up with TRBD1. This receptor was taken from an adult in good health. Sequencing used peripheral blood, obtained on day 0 of AZD1222 vaccination. Here the CDR3 DNA reads TGCAGTGCTAGTAAGGGGGCCACCGGGGAGCTGTTTTTT. This translates into CSASKGATGELFF.